This T cell receptor (beta chain) was identified in a study of T cell responses to AZD1222 COVID-19 vaccine. Study findings and constraints: The reported proportion of spike-specific TCRs targeting unmutated variant regions was nearly half. Repertoire sampling happened only post peak T cell response.

Only one count was recorded for this clone. What it binds is unknown. Assay used: immunoSEQ multiplex PCR; TCRdb lists only in-frame clones, some missing. The sample contains some 170,000 clones, around 90% of which appear only once. The germline V gene encodes CDR1 SGHRS and CDR2 YFSETQ. The CDR3 loop spans 15 amino acids. V dropped 1 base and J dropped 2 bases, with 12 bases sitting between them. This chain joins TRBV5-1 and TRBJ1-2, with D possibly TRBD1 on 6 matching bases. This receptor was taken from an adult in good health. The material sequenced was peripheral blood, taken on day 0 of AZD1222 vaccination. CDR3: CASSLRDTPNYGYTF. The DNA for the CDR3 is TGCGCCAGCAGCTTGCGGGACACTCCAAACTATGGCTACACCTTC.